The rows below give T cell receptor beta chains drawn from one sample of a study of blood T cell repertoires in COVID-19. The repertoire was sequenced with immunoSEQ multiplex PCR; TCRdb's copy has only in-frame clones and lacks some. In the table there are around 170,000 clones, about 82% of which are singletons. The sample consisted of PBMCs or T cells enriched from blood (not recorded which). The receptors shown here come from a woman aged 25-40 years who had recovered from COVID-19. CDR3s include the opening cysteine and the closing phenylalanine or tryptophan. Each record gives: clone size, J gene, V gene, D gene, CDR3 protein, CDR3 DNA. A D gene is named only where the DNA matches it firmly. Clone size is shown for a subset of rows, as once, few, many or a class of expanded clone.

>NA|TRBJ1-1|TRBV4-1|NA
CASSQEPGTEAFF
TGCGCCAGCAGCCAAGAGCCAGGGACTGAAGCTTTCTTT
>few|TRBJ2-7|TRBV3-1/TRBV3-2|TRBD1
CASSQTGPRDEQYF
TGTGCCAGCAGCCAGACAGGGCCTAGAGACGAGCAGTACTTC
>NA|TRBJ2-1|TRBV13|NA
CASSLTGYNEQFF
TGTGCCAGCAGTCTGACAGGTTACAATGAGCAGTTCTTC
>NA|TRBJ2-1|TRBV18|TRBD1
CASSTRDRALFSSYNEQFF
TGTGCCAGCTCAACAAGGGACAGGGCCTTATTTAGCTCCTACAATGAGCAGTTCTTC
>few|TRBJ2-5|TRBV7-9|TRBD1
CASSPDRGTAETQYF
TGTGCCAGCAGCCCCGACAGGGGGACGGCGGAGACCCAGTACTTC
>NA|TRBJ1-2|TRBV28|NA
CASSLAGDYYGYTF
TGTGCCAGCAGTTTAGCCGGGGACTACTATGGCTACACCTTC
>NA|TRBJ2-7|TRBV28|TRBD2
CASSSGLAGQYF
TGTGCCAGCAGCTCTGGACTAGCCGGGCAGTACTTC
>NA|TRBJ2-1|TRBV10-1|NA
CARRSRGTVLSYNEQFF
TGCGCCAGGAGATCACGAGGGACTGTCCTCTCCTACAATGAGCAGTTCTTC
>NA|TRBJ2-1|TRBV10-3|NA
CAISESADNEQFF
TGTGCCATCAGTGAGTCGGCGGACAATGAGCAGTTCTTC
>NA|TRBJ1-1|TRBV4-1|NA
CASSQGRIRGVLVAFF
TGCGCCAGCAGCCAAGGGAGGATTCGTGGGGTTCTTGTTGCTTTCTTT
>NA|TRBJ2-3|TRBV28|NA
CASIQGPGTDTQYF
TGTGCCAGCATCCAGGGCCCCGGCACAGATACGCAGTATTTT
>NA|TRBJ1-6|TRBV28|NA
CASSLFQVANSPLHF
TGTGCCAGCAGTTTATTCCAGGTGGCTAATTCACCCCTCCACTTT
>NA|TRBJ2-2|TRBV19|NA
CASSNQGGFTGELFF
TGTGCCAGTAGTAACCAGGGGGGTTTTACCGGGGAGCTGTTTTTT
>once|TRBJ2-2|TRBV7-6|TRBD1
CASRAGTGDTGELFF
TGTGCCAGCAGGGCCGGGACAGGGGACACCGGGGAGCTGTTTTTT
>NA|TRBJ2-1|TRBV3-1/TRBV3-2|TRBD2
CASSRGPAGNEQFF
TGTGCCAGCAGCCGAGGCCCAGCGGGGAATGAGCAGTTCTTC
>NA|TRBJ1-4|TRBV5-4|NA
CASSTQGIEKLFF
TGTGCCAGCAGCACCCAGGGCATTGAAAAACTGTTTTTT
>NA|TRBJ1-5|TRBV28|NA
CASSQEANTNQPQHF
TGTGCCAGCAGCCAAGAGGCAAATACTAATCAGCCCCAGCATTTT
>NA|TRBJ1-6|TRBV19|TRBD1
CASRRTGDNSPLHF
TGTGCCAGTAGGAGGACAGGGGATAATTCACCCCTCCACTTT
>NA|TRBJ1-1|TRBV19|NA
CASSIHRTEAFF
TGTGCCAGTAGTATACACAGAACTGAAGCTTTCTTT
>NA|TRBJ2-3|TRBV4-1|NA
CASSPLITSTDTQYF
TGCGCCAGCTCCCCGCTCATCACTAGCACAGATACGCAGTATTTT
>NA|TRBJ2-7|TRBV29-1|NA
CSVEDPGDYEQYF
TGCAGCGTTGAAGATCCAGGGGACTACGAGCAGTACTTC
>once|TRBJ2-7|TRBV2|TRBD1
CASRDRDSSYEQYF
TGTGCCAGCAGAGATAGGGACAGTTCCTACGAGCAGTACTTC
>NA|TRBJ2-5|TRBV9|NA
CASSAGTLGQETQYF
TGTGCCAGCAGCGCCGGGACTCTCGGGCAAGAGACCCAGTACTTC
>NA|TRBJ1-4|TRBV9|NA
CASSDRSQESEKLFF
TGTGCCAGCAGCGACCGCAGTCAAGAAAGTGAAAAACTGTTTTTT
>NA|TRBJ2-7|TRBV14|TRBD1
CASSLLQGRLSYEQYF
TGTGCCAGCAGCCTTCTACAGGGGCGCTTGTCCTACGAGCAGTACTTC
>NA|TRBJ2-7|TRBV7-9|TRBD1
CASSPLGVRQGRFYEQYF
TGTGCCAGCAGCCCCTTGGGGGTACGACAGGGTCGTTTCTACGAGCAGTACTTC
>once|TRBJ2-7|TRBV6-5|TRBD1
CASSYKQGPPTYEQYF
TGTGCCAGCAGTTACAAACAGGGGCCCCCTACCTACGAGCAGTACTTC
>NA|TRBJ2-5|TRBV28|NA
CASSPRAGMEETQYF
TGTGCCAGCAGTCCCAGGGCGGGAATGGAAGAGACCCAGTACTTC
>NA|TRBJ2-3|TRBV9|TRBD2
CASSVWAGADTQYF
TGTGCCAGCAGCGTATGGGCGGGAGCGGATACGCAGTATTTT
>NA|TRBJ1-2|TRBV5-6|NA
CASGLEHYGYTF
TGTGCCAGCGGTCTGGAGCACTATGGCTACACCTTC
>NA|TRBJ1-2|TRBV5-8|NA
CASSLEFLLYGYTF
TGTGCCAGCAGCTTGGAATTTCTCCTCTATGGCTACACCTTC